The sequence of this T cell receptor (beta chain) was determined in a study of blood T cell repertoires in COVID-19. Under the authors' procedure: Using reference gene primer amplification, nucleated cell counts were estimated. TCRdb keeps only in-frame clones here, not all; method: immunoSEQ multiplex PCR. V, J and clone size were drawn from that table, and D and trimming were deduced from the DNA. This sample has 140,000 to 150,000 clones, with 84% found just once. The age range of participants was about 18 to 100 years, with residence in about 25 US areas. Germline trimming cut 2 bases from V and 6 bases from J; bases unmatched to any gene: 8. The V gene's germline CDR1 is PRHDT and CDR2 FYEKMQ (reference sequence). The CDR3 is made up of 15 amino acids.

The sequence was collected from a woman between 50 and 59 years old who had been exposed to COVID-19. V is TRBV13 and J is TRBJ2-7; TRBD2 agrees at 9 bases. The sequenced sample was PBMCs or T cells enriched from blood (not recorded which). CDR3 DNA: TGTGCCAGCAGCTTACCGAGCGGGAGGAGGCGCGAGCAGTACTTC. This encodes CASSLPSGRRREQYF. Supplemented by reference TRBV13 and TRBJ2-7, the full variable domain reads AAGVIQSPRHLIKEKRETATLKCYPIPRHDTVYWYQQGPGQDPQFLISFYEKMQSDKGSIPDRFSAQQFSDYHSELNMSSLELGDSALYFCASSLPSGRRREQYFGPGTRLTVT.